Listed below are T cell receptor beta chains from one sample, sequenced in a study of blood T cell repertoires in COVID-19. Using immunoSEQ multiplex PCR, the repertoire was profiled, and TCRdb retains in-frame clones only, with some absent. In the table there are about 200,000 clones, about 88% of which are singletons. The sample was peripheral blood. The receptors derive from a man aged 60-69 years with acute or convalescent COVID-19. CDR3s include the opening cysteine and the closing phenylalanine or tryptophan. D genes are given only for firm matches. Some rows mark clone size as missing; the rest say once, few, many or name a class of expanded clone.

cdr3_length	d_call	clone_size	v_call	j_call	cdr3_nt	cdr3_aa
15	-	-	TRBV18	TRBJ1-4	TGTGCCAGCTCACGATCGAATGCGATCAATGAAAAACTGTTTTTT	CASSRSNAINEKLFF
15	-	-	TRBV24-1	TRBJ2-3	TGTGCCACCAGTGAACCGCCACCCTCTGCGGATACGCAGTATTTT	CATSEPPPSADTQYF
16	TRBD2	-	TRBV11-3	TRBJ2-3	TGTGCCAGCAGCTTAGGAGCCGGGGGGGCGACAGATACGCAGTATTTT	CASSLGAGGATDTQYF
16	TRBD2	once	TRBV5-5	TRBJ2-5	TGTGCCAGCAGCTTGTTTAGCGGGGGGGGGTCGGAGACCCAGTACTTC	CASSLFSGGGSETQYF
14	-	-	TRBV5-1	TRBJ1-1	TGCGCCAGCAGCTGGAAACAGGGAAACACTGAAGCTTTCTTT	CASSWKQGNTEAFF
14	-	-	TRBV20-1	TRBJ2-1	TGCAGTGCTAGTCCCCGACAGGAGGCCCGGGGGCAGTTCTTC	CSASPRQEARGQFF
16	TRBD2	-	TRBV27	TRBJ2-7	TGTGCCAGCAGTTTTACCCGGGGGGGTCTTGGCTACGAGCAGTACTTC	CASSFTRGGLGYEQYF
13	-	-	TRBV5-1	TRBJ2-7	TGCGCCAGCAGCAGTATAGGGGGCTACGAGCAGTACTTC	CASSSIGGYEQYF
16	-	-	TRBV4-2	TRBJ2-2	TGTGCCAGCAGCCTAGAGCCGGGGGTTGGCTCCGGGGAGCTGTTTTTT	CASSLEPGVGSGELFF
13	-	-	TRBV30	TRBJ1-3	TGTGCCTGGAGTTGGGGCTCCGGAAACACCATATATTTT	CAWSWGSGNTIYF
15	-	-	TRBV5-1	TRBJ2-6	TGCGCCAGCAGCTTGGCCGGAGGTGGGGCCAACGTCCTGACTTTC	CASSLAGGGANVLTF
14	-	-	TRBV6-5	TRBJ1-2	TGTGCCAGCAGTTATGGGAGGGGTAACTATGGCTACACCTTC	CASSYGRGNYGYTF
13	TRBD1	-	TRBV29-1	TRBJ2-7	TGCAGCGTCCCCGGACAGGGGGCGGGTGAGCAGTACTTC	CSVPGQGAGEQYF
13	-	-	TRBV6-5	TRBJ2-7	TGTGCCAGCACCAATGGGGGGGCCGCGGAGCAGTACTTC	CASTNGGAAEQYF
12	-	-	TRBV12-3/TRBV12-4	TRBJ1-1	TGTGCCAGCAGTTTACAAGGGGCTCAAGCTTTCTTT	CASSLQGAQAFF
21	TRBD2	-	TRBV5-1	TRBJ2-2	TGCGCCAGCAGCTCCTGGGGACTAGCGGGGGGACCGGTCGCGAACACCGGGGAGCTGTTTTTT	CASSSWGLAGGPVANTGELFF
11	-	once	TRBV12-5	TRBJ1-1	TGTGCTAGTGGTCACAGGGAGGAAGCTTTCTTT	CASGHREEAFF
13	TRBD1	-	TRBV5-1	TRBJ2-5	TGCGCCAGCAGCTTTAGGGGGCCGGAGACCCAGTACTTC	CASSFRGPETQYF
19	TRBD2	-	TRBV11-2	TRBJ2-2	TGTGCCAGCAGCTCCACAAACCGAAAACTAGCGGGGAGGGTCGGGGAGCTGTTTTTT	CASSSTNRKLAGRVGELFF
14	TRBD2	once	TRBV28	TRBJ2-7	TGTGCCAGCAGTTTTGGCGGGGGGTCCTACGAGCAGTACTTC	CASSFGGGSYEQYF
14	TRBD1	-	TRBV2	TRBJ2-5	TGTGCCAGCAGCCGAGGACAGGGTGTCGAGACCCAGTACTTC	CASSRGQGVETQYF
14	TRBD1	-	TRBV7-3	TRBJ2-2	TGTGCCAGCAGCTTTGACAGGGAAGCCGGGGAGCTGTTTTTT	CASSFDREAGELFF
14	-	once	TRBV11-2	TRBJ2-2	TGTGCCAGCAGCTTCCGGACTAACACCGGGGAGCTGTTTTTT	CASSFRTNTGELFF
16	-	-	TRBV13	TRBJ2-2	TGTGCCAGCAGCTTAGGGGAAGGCTGGGGAGCCGGGGAGCTGTTTTTT	CASSLGEGWGAGELFF
13	TRBD1	-	TRBV27	TRBJ2-7	TGTGCCAGCAGGAGGACAGGGGCCTACGAGCAGTACTTC	CASRRTGAYEQYF
15	TRBD1	-	TRBV6-5	TRBJ1-2	TGTGCCAGCAGTTACTCGGACAGGGGATCCTATGGCTACACCTTC	CASSYSDRGSYGYTF
14	-	-	TRBV11-3	TRBJ2-2	TGTGCCAGCAGCTTAGGCGGAAACACCGGGGAGCTGTTTTTT	CASSLGGNTGELFF
16	TRBD1	-	TRBV4-3	TRBJ1-4	TGCGCCAGCAGCCAAACCTTACAGGGGTGGAGTGAAAAACTGTTTTTT	CASSQTLQGWSEKLFF
17	TRBD2	-	TRBV5-4	TRBJ2-2	TGTGCCAGCAGCTTGGCGCCGGGACTAGCGAACACCGGGGAGCTGTTTTTT	CASSLAPGLANTGELFF
15	-	-	TRBV5-5	TRBJ1-2	TGTGCCAGCAGCCTCGGAGGCCACGGAGGCTATGGCTACACCTTC	CASSLGGHGGYGYTF
13	-	-	TRBV6-4	TRBJ2-2	TGTGCCAGCAGTGACTCGAGAGGAGGGGAGCTGTTTTTT	CASSDSRGGELFF
15	-	-	TRBV21-1	TRBJ1-5	TGTGCCAGCAGCAAAGAGGGGGCCAGGGGTCAGCCCCAGCATTTT	CASSKEGARGQPQHF
16	TRBD2	-	TRBV27	TRBJ2-7	TGTGCCAGCAGTATCCCCCTAGCGGGGGCGGTCTACGAGCAGTACTTC	CASSIPLAGAVYEQYF
16	-	-	TRBV19	TRBJ2-7	TGTGCCAGTAGTATAGATCAGTGGAGGGGCTCCTACGAGCAGTACTTC	CASSIDQWRGSYEQYF
16	TRBD1	-	TRBV6-5	TRBJ1-6	TGTGCCAGCAGTTACTCGGCGACAGGGCGGGCCTCACCCCTCCACTTT	CASSYSATGRASPLHF
16	TRBD2	-	TRBV7-6	TRBJ2-1	TGTGCCAGCAGCTTAGCCGCTACTAGCGGGGTTGTTGAGCAGTTCTTC	CASSLAATSGVVEQFF
14	-	-	TRBV7-8	TRBJ1-1	TGTGCCAGCAGCTTTTCGGTTCTGAACACTGAAGCTTTCTTT	CASSFSVLNTEAFF
14	-	-	TRBV4-3	TRBJ1-2	TGCGCCAGCAGCCAAGGATCGTCAGTTGGTGGCTACACCTTC	CASSQGSSVGGYTF
15	-	-	TRBV3-1/TRBV3-2	TRBJ2-1	TGTGCCAGCAGCCAAGAACAGGTCCCCTACAATGAGCAGTTCTTC	CASSQEQVPYNEQFF
15	TRBD1	-	TRBV25-1	TRBJ1-2	TGTGCCAGCAGTGAACCGGGACAGGGGGACTATGGCTACACCTTC	CASSEPGQGDYGYTF
15	TRBD2	-	TRBV28	TRBJ2-7	TGTGCCAGCAGTTTAGGGCTAGCGGGATACTACGAGCAGTACTTC	CASSLGLAGYYEQYF
13	TRBD1	-	TRBV25-1	TRBJ1-3	TGTGCCAGCAGGGAACAGGGGGCTAACACCATATATTTT	CASREQGANTIYF
16	-	-	TRBV6-5	TRBJ2-5	TGTGCCAGCAGTTACTCGAAGTTCTGGGTGAGGGAGACCCAGTACTTC	CASSYSKFWVRETQYF
14	-	-	TRBV28	TRBJ1-1	TGTGCCAGCAGTTTACGAGGGGGTAACACTGAAGCTTTCTTT	CASSLRGGNTEAFF
18	TRBD2	few	TRBV6-2/TRBV6-3	TRBJ2-1	TGTGCCAGCAGTTACTACCCATTAGCGGGGAGGACGCTCAATGAGCAGTTCTTC	CASSYYPLAGRTLNEQFF
13	-	-	TRBV10-3	TRBJ2-3	TGTGCCATCGGGGGGGCCCCCACAGATACGCAGTATTTT	CAIGGAPTDTQYF
11	-	-	TRBV20-1	TRBJ2-1	TGCAGTGCTAGACTAGGATATGAGCAGTTCTTC	CSARLGYEQFF
15	-	-	TRBV18	TRBJ1-1	TGTGCCAGCTCACCCCGCACGGGAGGGGGCACTGAAGCTTTCTTT	CASSPRTGGGTEAFF
13	TRBD1	-	TRBV7-2	TRBJ2-5	TGTGCCAGCAGCTACACAGGGGGGGAGACCCAGTACTTC	CASSYTGGETQYF
15	-	-	TRBV27	TRBJ1-1	TGTGCCAGCAGTTTAAGTCGGCAGGGCGACACTGAAGCTTTCTTT	CASSLSRQGDTEAFF
13	TRBD1	once	TRBV27	TRBJ2-7	TGTGCCAGCTCTCCGACAGGGACCTACGAGCAGTACTTC	CASSPTGTYEQYF
16	TRBD1	-	TRBV4-2	TRBJ2-7	TGTGCCAGCAGCCCCCTCGGGACAGGGGACTCCTACGAGCAGTACTTC	CASSPLGTGDSYEQYF
13	TRBD1	-	TRBV29-1	TRBJ2-1	TGCAGCACCCGGACAGGGAGGAACAATGAGCAGTTCTTC	CSTRTGRNNEQFF
18	TRBD2	-	TRBV7-2	TRBJ2-5	TGTGCCAGCAGCTTATCCCTAGCGGGGGACTCGTACCAAGAGACCCAGTACTTC	CASSLSLAGDSYQETQYF
17	-	-	TRBV3-1/TRBV3-2	TRBJ2-7	TGTGCCAGCAGCCACCAGTTTTGGCAGGGGGGCGGCTACGAGCAGTACTTC	CASSHQFWQGGGYEQYF
17	TRBD1	-	TRBV7-2	TRBJ1-1	TGTGCCAGCAGCTTAGACGGCGGGGACAGACTGAACACTGAAGCTTTCTTT	CASSLDGGDRLNTEAFF
18	TRBD2	-	TRBV7-2	TRBJ2-3	TGTGCCAGCAGCTTACTTTTTGGCGGGGGAGAAACCACAGATACGCAGTATTTT	CASSLLFGGGETTDTQYF
15	TRBD1	-	TRBV7-9	TRBJ2-7	TGTGCCAGCAGCTCCGGGACAGGGCAGGCCTACGAGCAGTACTTC	CASSSGTGQAYEQYF
15	-	-	TRBV16	TRBJ1-1	TGTGCCAGCAGCCCGTCCAGGGGATGGAACACTGAAGCTTTCTTT	CASSPSRGWNTEAFF
21	TRBD2	-	TRBV10-2	TRBJ2-3	TGCGCCAGCAGGCCCCCGCAACTAGCGGAGGGGGGGATCACTAGCACAGATACGCAGTATTTT	CASRPPQLAEGGITSTDTQYF